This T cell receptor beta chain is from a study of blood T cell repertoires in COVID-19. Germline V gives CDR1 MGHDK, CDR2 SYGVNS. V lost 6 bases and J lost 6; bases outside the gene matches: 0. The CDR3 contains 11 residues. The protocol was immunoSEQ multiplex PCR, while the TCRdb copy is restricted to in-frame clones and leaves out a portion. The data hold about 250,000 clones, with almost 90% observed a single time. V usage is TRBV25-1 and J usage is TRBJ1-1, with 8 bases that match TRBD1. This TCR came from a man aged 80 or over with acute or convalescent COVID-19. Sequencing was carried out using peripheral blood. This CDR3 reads CASRQGAEAFF. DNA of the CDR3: TGTGCCAGCAGACAGGGGGCTGAAGCTTTCTTT. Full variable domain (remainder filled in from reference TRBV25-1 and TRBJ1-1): EADIYQTPRYLVIGTGKKITLECSQTMGHDKMYWYQQDPGMELHLIHYSYGVNSTEKGDLSSESTVSRIRTEHFPLTLESARPSHTSQYLCASRQGAEAFFGQGTRLTVV.